The sequence of this T cell receptor beta chain was determined in a study of T cells in Graves' hyperthyroidism and ophthalmopathy. Study overall: The blood sample was taken at first diagnosis, before treatment began.

Amplified regions were TCR beta CDR3 sequences from RNA transcripts. TCR CDR3 regions were first amplified by RT-PCR with HTBI primers. MiXCR was run by TCRdb on the multiplex PCR reads, yielding one entry per CDR3 protein. The profile covers about 180,000 distinct CDR3 sequences, with approximately 17% appearing a single time and around 27% taken by the ten largest. This clonotype was found many times. V was pared by 3 bases and J by 8 bases, with 7 bases of the junction left unmatched. CDR3 length: 14 residues. Germline CDR1 SGHAT, CDR2 FQDESV (reference sequence). Material for sequencing was blood. The clonotype was recovered from a woman aged 45 to 65 with Graves' hyperthyroidism. This chain joins TRBV11-1 and TRBJ2-1; TRBD2 aligns across 7 bases. The CDR3 bases are TGTGCCAGCAGCTTCGGACTAGGGGTCGATGAGCAGTTCTTC. Translating gives CASSFGLGVDEQFF.